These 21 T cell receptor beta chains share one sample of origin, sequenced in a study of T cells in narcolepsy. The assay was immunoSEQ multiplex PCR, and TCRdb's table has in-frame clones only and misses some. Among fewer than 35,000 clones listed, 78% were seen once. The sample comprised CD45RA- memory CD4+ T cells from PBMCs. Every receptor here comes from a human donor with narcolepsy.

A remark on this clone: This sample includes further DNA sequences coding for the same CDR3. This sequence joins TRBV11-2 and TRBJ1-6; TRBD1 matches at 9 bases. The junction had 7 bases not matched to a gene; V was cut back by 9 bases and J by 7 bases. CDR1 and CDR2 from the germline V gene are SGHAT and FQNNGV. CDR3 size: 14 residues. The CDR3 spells CASRPDRGNSPLHF. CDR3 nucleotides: TGTGCCAGTAGGCCGGACAGGGGAAATTCACCCCTCCACTTT.

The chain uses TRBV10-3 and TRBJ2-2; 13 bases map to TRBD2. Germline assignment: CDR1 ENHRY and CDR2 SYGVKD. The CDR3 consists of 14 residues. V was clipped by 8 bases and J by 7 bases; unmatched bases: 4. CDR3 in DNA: TGTGCCATCGGGGGACTAGCGGGGATCGGGGAGCTGTTTTTT. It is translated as CAIGGLAGIGELFF.

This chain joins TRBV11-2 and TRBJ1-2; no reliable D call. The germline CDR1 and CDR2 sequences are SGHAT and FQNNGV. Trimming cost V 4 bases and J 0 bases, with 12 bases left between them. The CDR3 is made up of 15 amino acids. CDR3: CASSSRGGTNYGYTF. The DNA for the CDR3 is TGTGCCAGCAGCTCCCGGGGAGGTACTAACTATGGCTACACCTTC.

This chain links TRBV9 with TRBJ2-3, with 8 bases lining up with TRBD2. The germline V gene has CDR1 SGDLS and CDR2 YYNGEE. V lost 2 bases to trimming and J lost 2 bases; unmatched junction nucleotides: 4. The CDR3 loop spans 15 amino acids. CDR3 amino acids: CASSVLAGITDTQYF. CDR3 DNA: TGTGCCAGCAGCGTTCTAGCGGGTATCACAGATACGCAGTATTTT.

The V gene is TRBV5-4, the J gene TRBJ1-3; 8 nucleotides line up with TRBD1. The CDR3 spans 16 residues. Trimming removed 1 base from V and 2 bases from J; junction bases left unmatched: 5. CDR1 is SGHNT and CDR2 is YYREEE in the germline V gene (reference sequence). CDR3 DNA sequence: TGTGCCAGCAGCTTGAGGTTGACAGGGGCTGGAAACACCATATATTTT. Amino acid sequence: CASSLRLTGAGNTIYF.

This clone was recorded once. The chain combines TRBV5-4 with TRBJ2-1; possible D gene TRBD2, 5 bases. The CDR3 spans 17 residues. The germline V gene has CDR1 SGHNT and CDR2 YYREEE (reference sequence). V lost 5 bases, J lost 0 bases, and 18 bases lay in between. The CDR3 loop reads CASSPSGGLSSYNEQFF. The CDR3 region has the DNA TGTGCCAGCAGTCCCTCGGGCGGACTTAGCTCCTACAATGAGCAGTTCTTC.

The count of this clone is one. CDR3 coding DNA: TGTGCTAGTGGTTTGGGAGGACCAGGGGATACGCAGTATTTT. Protein: CASGLGGPGDTQYF. This chain joins TRBV12-5 and TRBJ2-3; a possible D gene is TRBD1 (5 bases). The CDR3 totals 14 residues. Trimming cost V 1 base and J 6 bases, with 11 bases left between them. Germline V lookup: CDR1 LGHNT, CDR2 FRNRAP.

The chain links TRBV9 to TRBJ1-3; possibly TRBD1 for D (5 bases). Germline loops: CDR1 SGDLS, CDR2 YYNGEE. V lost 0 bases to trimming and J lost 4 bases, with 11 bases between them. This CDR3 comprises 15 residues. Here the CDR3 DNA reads TGTGCCAGCAGCGTAGGTGACAGATTAGGAAACACCATATATTTT. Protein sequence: CASSVGDRLGNTIYF.

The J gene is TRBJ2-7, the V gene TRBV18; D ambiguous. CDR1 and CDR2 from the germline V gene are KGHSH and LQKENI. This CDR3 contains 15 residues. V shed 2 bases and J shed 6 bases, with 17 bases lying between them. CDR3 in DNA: TGTGCCAGCTCACCATCCATCGGCCAGATATTCGAGCAGTACTTC. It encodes CASSPSIGQIFEQYF.

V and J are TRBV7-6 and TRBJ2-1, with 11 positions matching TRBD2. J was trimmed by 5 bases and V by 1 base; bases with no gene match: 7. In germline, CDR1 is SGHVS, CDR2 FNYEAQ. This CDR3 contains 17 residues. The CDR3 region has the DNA TGTGCCAGCAGCTTAGTTATAGCGGGGGGGAGCAACAATGAGCAGTTCTTC. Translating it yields CASSLVIAGGSNNEQFF.

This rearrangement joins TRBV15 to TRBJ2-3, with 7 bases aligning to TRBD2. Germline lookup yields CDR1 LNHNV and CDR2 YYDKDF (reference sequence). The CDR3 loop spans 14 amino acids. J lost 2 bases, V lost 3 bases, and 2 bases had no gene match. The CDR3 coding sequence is TGTGCCACCAGCAGTCTAGCGGACACAGATACGCAGTATTTT. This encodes CATSSLADTDTQYF.

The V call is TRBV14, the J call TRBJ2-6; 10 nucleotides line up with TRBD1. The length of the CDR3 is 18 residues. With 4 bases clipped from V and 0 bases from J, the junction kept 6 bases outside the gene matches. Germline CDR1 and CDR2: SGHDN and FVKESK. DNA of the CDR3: TGTGCCAGCAGCCGACGGACAGGGGGACCCTCTGGGGCCAACGTCCTGACTTTC. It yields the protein CASSRRTGGPSGANVLTF.

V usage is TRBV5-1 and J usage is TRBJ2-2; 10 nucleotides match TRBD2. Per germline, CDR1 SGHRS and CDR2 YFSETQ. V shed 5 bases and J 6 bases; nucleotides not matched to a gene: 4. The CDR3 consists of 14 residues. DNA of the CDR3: TGCGCCAGCAGACCGACTAGCGGGCCCGGGGAGCTGTTTTTT. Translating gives CASRPTSGPGELFF.

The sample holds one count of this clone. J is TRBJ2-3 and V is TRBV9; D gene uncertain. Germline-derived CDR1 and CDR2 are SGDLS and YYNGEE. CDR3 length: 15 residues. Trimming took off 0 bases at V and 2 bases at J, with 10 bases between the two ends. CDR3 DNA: TGTGCCAGCAGCGTAGCTGGCGGAGTCACAGATACGCAGTATTTT. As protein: CASSVAGGVTDTQYF. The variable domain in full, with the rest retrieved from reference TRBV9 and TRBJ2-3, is DSGVTQTPKHLITATGQRVTLRCSPRSGDLSVYWYQQSLDQGLQFLIQYYNGEERAKGNILERFSAQQFPDLHSELNLSSLELGDSALYFCASSVAGGVTDTQYFGPGTRLTVL.

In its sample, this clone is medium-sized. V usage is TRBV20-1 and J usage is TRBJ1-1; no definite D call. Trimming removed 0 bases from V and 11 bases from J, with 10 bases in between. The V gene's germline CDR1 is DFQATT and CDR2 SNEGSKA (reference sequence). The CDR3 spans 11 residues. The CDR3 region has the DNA TGCAGTGCTAGAGAGTATAACAAGGCTTTCTTT. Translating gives CSAREYNKAFF.

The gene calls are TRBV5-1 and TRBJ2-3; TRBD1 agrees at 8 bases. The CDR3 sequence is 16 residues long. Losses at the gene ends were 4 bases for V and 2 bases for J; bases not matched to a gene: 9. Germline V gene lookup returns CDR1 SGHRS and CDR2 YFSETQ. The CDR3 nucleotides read TGCGCCAGCAGCAAAAATACCAGGGGGCCCACAGATACGCAGTATTTT. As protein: CASSKNTRGPTDTQYF.

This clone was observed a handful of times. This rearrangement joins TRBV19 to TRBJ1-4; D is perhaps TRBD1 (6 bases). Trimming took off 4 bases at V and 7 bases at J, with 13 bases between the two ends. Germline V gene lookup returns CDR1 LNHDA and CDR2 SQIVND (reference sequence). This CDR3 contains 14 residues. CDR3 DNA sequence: TGTGCCAGTAGTAGGTTACAGGGTGGTGAAAAACTGTTTTTT. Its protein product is CASSRLQGGEKLFF.

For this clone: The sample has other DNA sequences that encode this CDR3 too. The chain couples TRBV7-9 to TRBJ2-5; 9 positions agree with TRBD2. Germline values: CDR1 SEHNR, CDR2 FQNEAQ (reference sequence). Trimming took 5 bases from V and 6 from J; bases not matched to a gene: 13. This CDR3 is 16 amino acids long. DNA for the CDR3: TGTGCCAGCAGCCGCACTCTGAGCGGGGGGCCTCAGACCCAGTACTTC. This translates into CASSRTLSGGPQTQYF.

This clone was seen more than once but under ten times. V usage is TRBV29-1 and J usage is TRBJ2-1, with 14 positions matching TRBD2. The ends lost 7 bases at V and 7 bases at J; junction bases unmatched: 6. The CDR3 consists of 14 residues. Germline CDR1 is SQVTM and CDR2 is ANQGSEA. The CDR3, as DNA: TGCAGCGGGAGACTAGCGGGGGGGCGGAATGAGCAGTTCTTC. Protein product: CSGRLAGGRNEQFF.

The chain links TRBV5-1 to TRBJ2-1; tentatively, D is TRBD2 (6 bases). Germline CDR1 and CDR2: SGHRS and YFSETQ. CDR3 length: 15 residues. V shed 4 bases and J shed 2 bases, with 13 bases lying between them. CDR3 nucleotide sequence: TGCGCCAGCAGCCTGACTAGAAGTGCCTACAATGAGCAGTTCTTC. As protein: CASSLTRSAYNEQFF.

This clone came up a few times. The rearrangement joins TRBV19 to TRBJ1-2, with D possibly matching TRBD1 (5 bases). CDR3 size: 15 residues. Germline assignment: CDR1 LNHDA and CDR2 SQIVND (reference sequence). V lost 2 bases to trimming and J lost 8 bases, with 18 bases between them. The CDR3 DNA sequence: TGTGCCAGTAGTATAAAGGGGACTCCCTCGAGGGGCTACACCTTC. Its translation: CASSIKGTPSRGYTF.